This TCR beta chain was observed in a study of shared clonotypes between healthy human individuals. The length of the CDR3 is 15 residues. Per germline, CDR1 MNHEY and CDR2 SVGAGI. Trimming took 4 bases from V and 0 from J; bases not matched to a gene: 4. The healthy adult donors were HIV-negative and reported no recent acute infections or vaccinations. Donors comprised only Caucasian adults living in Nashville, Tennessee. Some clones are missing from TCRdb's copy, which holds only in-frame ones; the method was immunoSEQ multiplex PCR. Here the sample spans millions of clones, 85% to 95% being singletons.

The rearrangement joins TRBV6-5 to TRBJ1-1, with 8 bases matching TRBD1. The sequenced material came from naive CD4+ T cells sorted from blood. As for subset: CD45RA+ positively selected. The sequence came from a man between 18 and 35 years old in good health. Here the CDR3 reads CASSSDRGMNTEAFF. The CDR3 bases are TGTGCCAGCAGTTCCGACAGGGGAATGAACACTGAAGCTTTCTTT.